What follows are 20 T cell receptor beta chains derived from one specimen sequenced in a study of a mutant IDH1 vaccine in newly diagnosed glioma. Time point described: week 5, during vaccination. The investigators gave 300 ug of mutant IDH1 20-mer peptide in each vaccine dose, together with topical imiquimod. Their target antigens are unknown. Sequencing was performed with immunoSEQ multiplex PCR; in TCRdb, only in-frame clones are kept and a portion is missing. The sample includes some 51,000 clones, roughly 78% of them seen just once. The specimen was PBMCs, collected from a glioma patient whose treatment included an IDH1 peptide vaccine. These receptors were taken from a woman aged 40 to 49 with glioma.

The chain's CDR3 is CASSPSQGHTEAFF. In DNA, the CDR3 is TGTGCCAGCAGCCCTTCACAGGGACACACTGAAGCTTTCTTT. The genes are TRBV9 and TRBJ1-1, with D possibly being TRBD1 (6 bases). This CDR3 contains 14 residues. V lost 4 bases and J 3 bases, leaving 13 bases between the germline ends. Germline V gene sequence: CDR1 SGDLS, CDR2 YYNGEE. The variable domain in full, with the rest retrieved from reference TRBV9 and TRBJ1-1, is DSGVTQTPKHLITATGQRVTLRCSPRSGDLSVYWYQQSLDQGLQFLIQYYNGEERAKGNILERFSAQQFPDLHSELNLSSLELGDSALYFCASSPSQGHTEAFFGQGTRLTVV.

V is TRBV6-1 and J is TRBJ2-3; no reliable D call. The V gene's germline CDR1 is MNHNS and CDR2 SASEGT. This CDR3 has 13 amino acids. The germline V and J ends were trimmed by 3 bases and 3 bases, with 7 bases remaining between them. CDR3 region: CASSDRRTDTQYF. The CDR3 bases are TGTGCCAGCAGTGACAGGAGAACAGATACGCAGTATTTT.

The chain combines TRBV5-1 with TRBJ1-5, with 8 bases matching TRBD1. CDR1 and CDR2 from the germline V gene are SGHRS and YFSETQ. CDR3 length equals 14 residues. J lost 6 bases, V lost 5 bases, and 7 bases had no gene match. The CDR3 DNA reads TGCGCCAGCAGTTCGGGACAGGCCGGTCAGCCCCAGCATTTT. Amino acid sequence: CASSSGQAGQPQHF. Combining the CDR3 with reference TRBV5-1 and TRBJ1-5 gives the whole variable domain KAGVTQTPRYLIKTRGQQVTLSCSPISGHRSVSWYQQTPGQGLQFLFEYFSETQRNKGNFPGRFSGRQFSNSRSEMNVSTLELGDSALYLCASSSGQAGQPQHFGDGTRLSIL.

V gene TRBV7-8 combines with J gene TRBJ1-5; D is uncertain. The germline V and J ends were trimmed by 6 bases and 0 bases, with 6 bases remaining between them. The germline CDR1 and CDR2 sequences are SGHVS and FQNEAQ. This CDR3 is built from 13 residues. The CDR3 loop reads CASSPNSNQPQHF. In nucleotides, the CDR3 is TGTGCCAGCAGTCCAAATAGCAATCAGCCCCAGCATTTT. The complete variable domain, with remaining parts taken from reference TRBV7-8 and TRBJ1-5, reads GAGVSQSPRYKVAKRGQDVALRCDPISGHVSLFWYQQALGQGPEFLTYFQNEAQLDKSGLPSDRFFAERPEGSVSTLKIQRTQQEDSAVYLCASSPNSNQPQHFGDGTRLSIL.

The chain employs TRBV2 and TRBJ1-4; 9 bases are a match to TRBD1. The germline V gene encodes CDR1 SNHLY and CDR2 FYNNEI. V dropped 4 bases and J dropped 7; count of bases not matched to a gene: 10. This CDR3 is 16 amino acids long. CDR3 nucleotides: TGTGCCAGCAGTGTTTCAACAGGGGGCGTCGGTGAAAAACTGTTTTTT. This gives the protein CASSVSTGGVGEKLFF.

This clone came up once. The chain employs TRBV9 and TRBJ2-1, with D tentatively TRBD1 (6 bases). CDR1 and CDR2 from the germline V gene are SGDLS and YYNGEE. The CDR3 sequence is 15 residues long. V was shortened by 1 base and J by 9 bases, with 17 bases between the two germline ends. The CDR3 DNA is TGTGCCAGCAGCGTAAATGTAGCAGGGGTTACTGAGCAGTTCTTC. This translates into CASSVNVAGVTEQFF.

V and J are TRBV5-6 and TRBJ1-2; D remains ambiguous. The V and J ends lost 2 bases and 3 bases respectively, with 11 bases between them. The CDR3 length is 14 residues. The germline V gene encodes CDR1 SGHDT and CDR2 YYEEEE. The CDR3 bases are TGTGCCAGCAGCTTTCGGTCATCAGACTATGGCTACACCTTC. Its translation is CASSFRSSDYGYTF.

The chain links TRBV7-3 to TRBJ2-7; 8 positions match TRBD2. Germline values: CDR1 SGHTA, CDR2 FQGTGA. V trimming: 5 bases; J trimming: 2 bases; junction bases outside the gene matches: 5. The CDR3 covers 14 residues. The CDR3 DNA is TGTGCCAGCAGCCCGGGACTAGGGGCCTACGAGCAGTACTTC. Translating gives CASSPGLGAYEQYF.

The V gene is TRBV6-6, the J gene TRBJ2-1; TRBD1 agrees at 9 bases. This CDR3 has 16 amino acids. The germline gives CDR1 MNHNY, CDR2 SVGAGI (reference sequence). V was clipped by 5 bases and J by 6 bases; unmatched bases: 11. Here the CDR3 DNA reads TGTGCCAGCAGTGTCCCACAGGGGGCGAGTGCCAATGAGCAGTTCTTC. It is translated as CASSVPQGASANEQFF.

This clone has a single count. This chain joins TRBV20-1 and TRBJ2-3; 8 bases are a match to TRBD2. In germline, CDR1 is DFQATT, CDR2 SNEGSKA (reference sequence). CDR3 length: 11 residues. CDR3 DNA sequence: TGCAACGTAGCGGGATCAGATACGCAGTATTTT. Residues: CNVAGSDTQYF.

The CDR3 region is CASSLGGQTAGNTIYF. The DNA of the CDR3 is TGCGCCAGCAGCTTGGGTGGACAGACTGCTGGAAACACCATATATTTT. V and J are TRBV5-1 and TRBJ1-3; D is perhaps TRBD1 (6 bases). V lost 0 bases to trimming and J lost 2 bases, with 12 bases between them. The CDR3 length is 16 residues. Germline V CDR1 and CDR2: SGHRS, YFSETQ. Using reference TRBV5-1 and TRBJ1-3 for the parts outside the CDR3, the full variable domain is KAGVTQTPRYLIKTRGQQVTLSCSPISGHRSVSWYQQTPGQGLQFLFEYFSETQRNKGNFPGRFSGRQFSNSRSEMNVSTLELGDSALYLCASSLGGQTAGNTIYFGEGSWLTVV.

This clone was observed a few times. The rearrangement joins TRBV19 to TRBJ1-3, with TRBD1 as a possible D gene (5 bases). V lost 7 bases and J lost 0, with 13 bases in between. The CDR3 is 15 residues long. Germline CDR1 is LNHDA and CDR2 is SQIVND (reference sequence). CDR3 bases: TGTGCCAGTAAGGTGACGGGACCCTCTGGAAACACCATATATTTT. This gives the protein CASKVTGPSGNTIYF.

The chain carries TRBV29-1 and TRBJ2-7, with 7 bases fitting TRBD2. The ends lost 5 bases at V and 7 bases at J; junction bases unmatched: 8. The germline V gene encodes CDR1 SQVTM and CDR2 ANQGSEA. The length of the CDR3 is 12 residues. The CDR3 sequence is CSVWTSGGEQYF. In DNA form, the CDR3 reads TGCAGCGTTTGGACTAGTGGGGGAGAGCAGTACTTC.

The V call is TRBV18, the J call TRBJ2-5; D gene unclear. CDR3 length: 13 amino acids. Germline V gene sequence: CDR1 KGHSH, CDR2 LQKENI. The V end was cut by 1 base, the J end by 2 bases, with 5 bases between. The CDR3 DNA is TGTGCCAGCTCACCACGGGGACAAGAGACCCAGTACTTC. It yields the protein CASSPRGQETQYF.

The V and J genes are TRBV5-4 and TRBJ2-4; TRBD1 matches 7 bases. Germline loops: CDR1 SGHNT, CDR2 YYREEE (reference sequence). This CDR3 is built from 17 residues. V was clipped by 4 bases and J by 0 bases; unmatched bases: 10. The CDR3 loop is CASSHEQGSIAKNIQYF. For the CDR3, the DNA is TGTGCCAGCAGCCATGAACAGGGGTCAATAGCCAAAAACATTCAGTACTTC.

The J gene is TRBJ2-7, the V gene TRBV6-5, with unresolved D. The germline CDR1 and CDR2 sequences are MNHEY and SVGAGI. The CDR3 consists of 13 residues. V lost 6 bases and J 5 bases, leaving 14 bases between the germline ends. The chain's CDR3 is CASRSGPADEQYF. CDR3 DNA: TGTGCCAGCAGATCCGGCCCGGCTGACGAGCAGTACTTC.

The CDR3 DNA follows: TGTGCCAGCAGTTTTTTGGCTAGCGGGGGGGCGAGGGAGCTGTTTTTT. This sequence encodes CASSFLASGGARELFF. This rearrangement joins TRBV27 to TRBJ2-2; TRBD2 matches 12 bases. This CDR3 is built from 16 residues. The V and J ends lost 3 bases and 9 bases, in that order; junction bases with no gene match: 8. Germline assignment: CDR1 MNHEY and CDR2 SMNVEV (reference sequence).

The chain is built from TRBV18 and TRBJ2-5, with TRBD1 as a possible D gene (6 bases). The CDR3 runs 14 residues. Germline CDR1 reads KGHSH; CDR2 reads LQKENI. V was shortened by 6 bases and J by 5 bases, with 16 bases between the two germline ends. CDR3 region: CASSPPGHRETQYF. CDR3 in DNA: TGTGCCAGCTCGCCGCCGGGACATCGGGAGACCCAGTACTTC.

The rearrangement uses TRBV19 and TRBJ2-5; weak D call: TRBD2 (7 bases). Per the germline V gene, CDR1 is LNHDA and CDR2 is SQIVND (reference sequence). V lost 1 base, J lost 4 bases, and 13 bases lay in between. The CDR3 has 15 residues. The CDR3 region has the DNA TGTGCCAGTAGTATAGGCGGGGGCCAGGGAGAGACCCAGTACTTC. Its translation: CASSIGGGQGETQYF.

The chain is built from TRBV2 and TRBJ1-1; no firm D call. Per germline, CDR1 SNHLY and CDR2 FYNNEI. CDR3 size: 13 residues. V shed 7 bases and J shed 1 base, with 10 bases lying between them. Here the CDR3 reads CASKRGRNTEAFF. The DNA for the CDR3 is TGTGCCAGCAAACGAGGACGGAACACTGAAGCTTTCTTT.